One T cell receptor beta chain is described in this entry. Its antigen remains undetermined. The record has no base qualities; no much larger clone is one base away. The data derive from a study of cytomegalovirus exposure and HLA in healthy donors (dated by TCRdb to between 2016 and 2019). In the study overall: In an earlier analysis of approximately 500 of the donors, about 270 Gb of sequence data and some 100 million unique TCR beta sequences from about 190 million T cells were reported. About 300 gigabases of sequencing data and 78 million or so unique TCR sequences were included in an early release covering 550 to 800 HLA-typed donors. Of the 300 to 450 genotyped donors, over 65% fell in the genetic ancestry cluster associated with self-reported Caucasian donors. The study was designed to test whether signatures of past pathogen exposure could be identified by cataloging public T cell receptors. The T cell repertoires of several hundred subjects were profiled by immunosequencing and related to cytomegalovirus serostatus. A separate validation cohort of roughly 130 different subjects was used in addition to the approximately 700-subject first cohort. To predict cytomegalovirus infection status, the study brought together high-throughput TCR immunosequencing, statistical association of individual TCRs with disease status, and machine learning. To study patterns of TCR occurrence, a later analysis re-analyzed previously published TCR beta repertoires from 666 donors and added high-resolution HLA genotyping. Rather than using new phenotypic data, the later analysis identified candidate immune exposures from TCR beta sequences and from how often those sequences occurred across donors. An earlier analysis of 587 of the donors used high-throughput TCR beta sequencing to judge whether each TCR beta V gene segment behaved as functional or pseudogenic. Donor age, sex, ethnicity and CMV serostatus were compiled together with the repertoire data. A later genetic analysis used genome-wide SNP genotypes for 398 of the 666 donors, treating that subset as a discovery cohort. All discovery cohort repertoires had been generated using a single sequencing platform. HLA typing included class I and class II loci at four-digit resolution. Typing coverage differed by locus: A, B, C, DRB1 and DQB1 were typed in roughly 620-630 donors, DQA1 in about 500, DPA1 in approximately 610, and DPB1 in just under 480. Five DR-DQ haplotypes were handled as single units for association and clustering because linkage in the cohort was strong. Across approximately 420 genotyped donors of the cohort, an average of approximately 200,000 unique TCR beta nucleotide sequences per donor were sequenced, and roughly 17% of those sequences were non-productive.

The method behind the library was the immunoSEQ multiplex PCR assay. For the multiplex PCR, a mixture combining 60 forward primers for TCR Vbeta segments and 13 reverse primers for TCR Jbeta segments was used. The CDR3 region of rearranged TCR beta genes was amplified from genomic DNA with a multiplex PCR assay. On the Illumina HiSeq System, the amplified TCR beta libraries were sequenced as 87-base-pair reads. For the original study's pipeline: A later analysis counted 65 million to 90 million unique TCR beta chains across the roughly 700 repertoires, and 9.5 million to 11 million of these chains were shared by at least two donors. A nearest-neighbor algorithm error-corrected the raw reads and collapsed the reads into unique sequences, merging closely related sequences to remove PCR and sequencing errors. To assign V, D and J gene segments, CDR3 sequences were aligned to IMGT reference sequences. Each retained sequence needed at least a six-nucleotide match to both a V gene segment and a J gene segment. A rearrangement was called productive if the CDR3 had no stop codons and remained in frame with V and J, and every other rearrangement was called non-productive. Following IMGT convention, CDR3 was defined as the stretch from the second conserved V-encoded cysteine to the conserved J-encoded phenylalanine. Sequences without an unambiguous match to a single V gene segment were excluded from the earlier analysis of 587 of the donors. In an earlier analysis of almost 600 of the donors, a V segment was called functional when productive rearrangements were above 56.7%, and segregating when the standard deviation between donors exceeded 5%. A statistical classification framework was built to diagnose cytomegalovirus status from the catalog of TCR beta chain sequences. V and J gene assignment, in a later analysis, came from comparing TCR nucleotide sequences with IMGT/GENE-DB human TR gene sequences. The TCRdist pipeline was used in a later analysis to assign CDR3 sequences and most-parsimonious VDJ recombination scenarios. In a later analysis, every TCR beta chain was defined by the combination of its CDR3 amino acid sequence and its V-gene family, and reads without a unique V-gene family were dropped. In a later analysis, approximately 640 highly shared, low-generation-probability nucleotide sequences were removed to address suspected cross-contamination and a sequencing artifact. In a later analysis, a clonal expansion index for each public chain was calculated from normalized within-repertoire ranks of inferred template counts. A later analysis computed generation probabilities with a VDJ recombination model fitted to out-of-frame rearrangements, and checked the results against IGoR. In a later analysis, hypergeometric tests were used to score TCR-TCR, TCR-HLA and TCR-CMV co-occurrence, with a repertoire-size bias correction applied to TCR pairs. False discovery rates were estimated in a later analysis by permuting HLA or CMV assignments 20 times. In a later analysis, co-occurring TCRs were grouped using DBSCAN, with TCRdist sequence similarity added in when clustering inside HLA-allele-positive subsets. Co-occurrence clustering excluded repertoires with fewer than 30,000 or more than 120,000 public chains, plus five with anomalous nucleotide sharing. TCRdb mirrors the immuneACCESS table, restricted to in-frame sequences. Some clones are absent from its copies; in checked studies, under half trace to an unresolved V gene, and the reason for the others is unknown. V, J and clone size derive from that table, while D and trimming were established from the DNA sequence. Within this sample are some 190,000 clones, with about three quarters of them counted one time only. The biggest ten clones account for under 2% of the sample.

Points the paper makes about the study in general: In this cohort, only TCR beta chains were sequenced, and detectable features were limited by the absence of alpha or paired-chain data. In vitro tests confirmed that three of the cytomegalovirus-associated TCR beta chains recognize cytomegalovirus antigens. Assigning TCR associations to individual alleles was difficult when HLA alleles, especially DR and DQ, strongly co-occurred. A cluster of highly shared sequence variants was judged likely to represent a technical artifact of the sequencing pipeline. The earlier analysis of approximately 540 of the donors excluded some 15 rarely observed V segments, including chromosome 9 orphons, because counts were too low. The classifier was reported to diagnose cytomegalovirus status with high specificity and sensitivity in both the original cohort and the validation cohort. The study listed 164 TCR beta chains as associated with cytomegalovirus. A later analysis associated about 17,000 TCR beta sequences with specific HLA alleles at a false discovery rate of 0.05. Correlated functional status among segregating V segments might reflect linkage disequilibrium, but an unknown experimental factor could not be ruled out. A later genetic analysis associated a missense DCLRE1C variant with V-gene and J-gene trimming of TCR beta chains, and an independent cohort replicated the association. A later genetic analysis reported fewer N-insertions in productive TCRs among donors in an Asian-associated ancestry cluster than the roughly 700-donor mean. According to a later analysis, parvovirus B19, influenza, CMV and Epstein-Barr virus appeared linked to several top co-occurrence clusters. A later analysis found that HLA-associated TCR beta chains were more clonally expanded and had lower generation probabilities than equally common non-associated chains. It was suggested by the authors that the approach could potentially be generalized to other disease states and immunological phenotypes. The only immune exposure information available for the cohort was CMV serostatus. Presence/absence analyses assumed roughly uniform sequencing depth across donors, an assumption that may not hold. A later analysis found that most CMV-associated TCR beta chains appeared HLA-restricted, with HLA associations seemingly driven largely by CMV exposure. Because some donors lacked HLA typing at each locus, the association tests relied only on the typed subset. In a later analysis, TCR association rates were found to vary across HLA loci, with the most associated TCRs seen for DRB1 alleles and the fewest for HLA-C alleles. A further reported finding was that TCR beta sequences accurately predicted the HLA-A and HLA-B alleles for most subjects in the first cohort. An earlier analysis of some 560 of the donors showed that most TCR beta V segments appeared in productive rearrangements either about 90% or about 30% of the time, which broadly matched IMGT annotations. Across donors, most TCR sequences were observed very rarely, whereas some public TCRs were present in many individuals.

The cohort was made up of roughly 670 healthy bone marrow donors. At the time of sampling, every cohort member was nominally healthy, though immune exposures that went unrecorded were likely present. The donor was CMV seronegative and belonged to the group of more than 300 seronegative cohort members. Each donor provided a peripheral blood sample, and peripheral blood mononuclear cells were used for TCR beta sequencing. The Qiagen DNeasy Blood Extraction Kit was used to extract genomic DNA from the blood cell samples. The clonotype originates from a man in his late teens or twenties in good health and CMV-seronegative. What was sequenced was PBMCs.

CDR3 reads: CASSIAGSASGSYEQYF. The bases read TGTGCCAGTAGTATAGCCGGTTCGGCTAGCGGGAGCTACGAGCAGTACTTC. This sequence uses TRBV19 and TRBJ2-7; TRBD2 agrees with 10 junctional bases. CDR1 LNHDA and CDR2 SQIVND are derived from the germline V gene (reference sequence). V loses 1 base at its end and J loses 3 bases; junction bases beyond the gene matches: 9. Taken from cysteine to phenylalanine, the CDR3 has 17 residues. Of the read, only the CDR3 DNA is kept; its 51 bases are in frame from base 1.